The 10 T cell receptor beta chains below all came from one sample that was sequenced in a study of blood T cell repertoires in COVID-19. Some clones are missing from TCRdb's copy, which holds only in-frame ones; the method was immunoSEQ multiplex PCR. The sample comprises 200,000 to 300,000 clones, roughly 80% of which are singletons, and 4% to 5% rests with the top ten. Sample: peripheral blood. Receptors were obtained from a man in his sixties with acute or convalescent COVID-19.

The V and J genes are TRBV7-8 and TRBJ2-7; TRBD1 might be the D (5 bases). CDR3 length: 13 residues. Germline V gene data show CDR1 as SGHVS and CDR2 as FQNEAQ. Trimming removed 1 base at V and 6 bases at J, with 10 bases between. As DNA, the CDR3 is TGTGCCAGCAGCTTAGATTCAGGGCGCGAGCAGTACTTC. As protein: CASSLDSGREQYF.

This clone was detected once. V usage is TRBV5-1 and J usage is TRBJ2-3, with D perhaps TRBD2 (6 bases). The CDR3 consists of 13 residues. V lost 5 bases, J lost 2 bases, and 9 bases lay in between. Germline V gene data show CDR1 as SGHRS and CDR2 as YFSETQ. The CDR3 loop is CASRVAATDTQYF. The DNA of the CDR3 is TGCGCCAGCAGGGTAGCGGCCACAGATACGCAGTATTTT.

The rearrangement uses TRBV5-1 and TRBJ1-1; 7 bases align to TRBD1. CDR3 length equals 13 residues. Trimming at V came to 4 bases and at J to 7 bases, leaving 7 bases not matched to a gene. The germline gives CDR1 SGHRS, CDR2 YFSETQ. This chain's CDR3 is CASSGTDDGEAFF. The CDR3 DNA is TGCGCCAGCAGCGGGACAGATGATGGTGAAGCTTTCTTT.

This CDR3 is CASSFPRQGYEQYF. In DNA form, the CDR3 reads TGTGCCAGCAGTTTTCCCCGACAGGGCTACGAGCAGTACTTC. This rearrangement joins TRBV28 to TRBJ2-7; TRBD1 agrees at 7 bases. CDR1 and CDR2 from the germline V gene are MDHEN and SYDVKM. This CDR3 has 14 amino acids. V shed 3 bases and J 3 bases; nucleotides not matched to a gene: 5.

The rearrangement uses TRBV28 and TRBJ1-2; tentatively, D is TRBD1 (5 bases). The CDR3 is made up of 13 amino acids. Germline V gene sequence: CDR1 MDHEN, CDR2 SYDVKM. The V gene lost 6 bases and the J gene lost 4 bases, with 12 bases spanning the gap. CDR3 in DNA: TGTGCCAGCAGCCGATTGCAGGGCTATGGCTACACCTTC. It specifies CASSRLQGYGYTF.

The chain combines TRBV6-1 with TRBJ1-1; 8 bases align to TRBD1. The germline V gene encodes CDR1 MNHNS and CDR2 SASEGT. V trimming: 2 bases; J trimming: 2 bases; junction bases outside the gene matches: 4. The CDR3 runs 15 residues. The chain's CDR3 is CASSEQGAGNTEAFF. CDR3 nucleotides: TGTGCCAGCAGTGAACAGGGGGCGGGAAACACTGAAGCTTTCTTT.

This sequence joins TRBV7-2 and TRBJ1-2; 9 nucleotides match TRBD1. The CDR3 loop spans 16 amino acids. Germline CDR1 and CDR2: SGHTA and FQGNSA. V trimming: 4 bases; J trimming: 4 bases; junction bases outside the gene matches: 10. CDR3 sequence (DNA): TGTGCCAGCAGCTCAGGGGGGACAGGGAGCGCCTATGGCTACACCTTC. It codes for CASSSGGTGSAYGYTF.

The rearrangement links TRBV5-1 to TRBJ1-1; D is unclear. Germline V lookup: CDR1 SGHRS, CDR2 YFSETQ. The V and J ends lost 0 bases and 11 bases respectively, with 11 bases between them. The CDR3 is made up of 12 amino acids. CDR3 DNA: TGCGCCAGCAGCTTGGATGGTGCAGGCGCTTTCTTT. Residues: CASSLDGAGAFF.

This clone was observed a single time. The gene calls are TRBV3-1 (or the pseudogene TRBV3-2) and TRBJ2-3; D is perhaps TRBD2 (6 bases). Trimming shortened V by 3 bases and J by 4 bases, and 14 bases separated the two germline ends. In germline, CDR1 is LGHDT, CDR2 YNNKEL (reference sequence). The CDR3 has 15 residues. Here the CDR3 reads CASSQATRPADTQYF. The CDR3 region has the DNA TGTGCCAGCAGCCAGGCGACTAGGCCGGCAGATACGCAGTATTTT.

CDR3 loop: CASRDSSSYEQYF. CDR3 in DNA: TGTGCCAGCAGGGACAGCAGCTCCTACGAGCAGTACTTC. J is TRBJ2-7 and V is TRBV28; D is possibly TRBD1 (6 bases). The germline gives CDR1 MDHEN, CDR2 SYDVKM. The length of the CDR3 is 13 residues. V lost 6 bases to trimming and J lost 0 bases, with 9 bases between them.